This T cell receptor beta chain was documented in a study of blood T cell repertoires in COVID-19. Profiled with immunoSEQ multiplex PCR; TCRdb holds only in-frame clones, not every one. The table includes 200,000 to 300,000 clones, 75% to 90% detected once. This receptor was identified in a woman between 40 and 50 years old who had recovered from COVID-19. Sequenced material: peripheral blood.

The CDR3: CATSDPRQGTDTQYF. In DNA form, the CDR3 reads TGTGCCACCAGTGACCCGCGACAGGGGACAGATACGCAGTATTTT. The V gene is TRBV24-1, the J gene TRBJ2-3, with TRBD1 identical over 8 bases. The CDR3 has 15 residues. Germline CDR1 reads KGHDR; CDR2 reads SFDVKD. The V segment lost 4 bases and the J segment 3 bases; nucleotides outside the gene matches: 5.